These 15 T cell receptor beta chains share one sample of origin, sequenced in a study of regulatory T cells in long-lasting Graves disease. Time point of the sample: newly diagnosed GD, antithyroid drugs for less than 3 months. TCR sequences were obtained from RNA taken from PBMCs. In building TCR beta libraries, iRepertoire HTBI primers were used together with Arm-PCR of CDR3 regions. TCRdb independently ran MiXCR on the multiplex PCR reads; one entry per CDR3 protein. Here the sample spans around 500,000 distinct CDR3 sequences, about 16% being singletons. The same data also contributed to another study, on T cells in Graves' hyperthyroidism and ophthalmopathy.

Source: peripheral blood mononuclear cells (PBMCs), taken at new diagnosis, from a patient treated with antithyroid drugs. These TCRs come from a middle-aged woman with Graves disease.

This clonotype has a count of ten or more. The J gene is TRBJ1-2, the V gene TRBV18; no clear D. CDR3 length: 13 amino acids. The V and J ends lost 5 bases and 8 bases respectively, with 15 bases between them. CDR1 and CDR2 from the germline V gene are KGHSH and LQKENI. The CDR3 is CASSSTGMGGYTF. The CDR3 coding sequence is TGTGCCAGCTCATCGACCGGTATGGGCGGCTACACCTTC.

The chain recombines TRBV2 with TRBJ1-1, with D tentatively TRBD1 (5 bases). This CDR3 has 14 amino acids. Germline values: CDR1 SNHLY, CDR2 FYNNEI. V was shortened by 8 bases and J by 2 bases, with 15 bases between the two germline ends. CDR3 amino acids: CASEWGRGNTEAFF. In nucleotides, the CDR3 is TGTGCCAGCGAATGGGGTAGGGGCAACACTGAAGCTTTCTTT.

The V and J genes are TRBV19 and TRBJ2-6; D may correspond to TRBD1 or TRBD2 (6 bases each). Germline V CDR1 and CDR2: LNHDA, SQIVND (reference sequence). CDR3 length: 17 residues. Trimming removed 5 bases from V and 2 bases from J, with 16 bases in between. The CDR3 bases are TGTGCCAGTAGTCGGTCCGGGGGCGCCCCTGGGGCCAACGTCCTGACTTTC. Amino acids: CASSRSGGAPGANVLTF.

This clonotype showed up many times. The V and J genes are TRBV2 and TRBJ1-1; D ambiguous. This CDR3 region has 13 residues. With 7 bases removed from V and 0 bases from J, the gap between germline ends came to 9 bases. Germline CDR1 is SNHLY and CDR2 is FYNNEI. The CDR3, as DNA: TGTGCCAGCACGAGGAACCTGAACACTGAAGCTTTCTTT. This encodes CASTRNLNTEAFF.

This clonotype was counted at least ten times. V and J are TRBV7-8 and TRBJ2-7, with TRBD1 matching over 7 bases. Germline V lookup: CDR1 SGHVS, CDR2 FQNEAQ. The CDR3 runs to 13 residues. J lost 5 bases, V lost 5 bases, and 6 bases had no gene match. This CDR3 is CASSPRQGHEQYF. Written as DNA, the CDR3 is TGTGCCAGCAGCCCCCGACAGGGTCACGAGCAGTACTTC.

This clonotype was found many times. V gene TRBV12-3 or TRBV12-4 combines with J gene TRBJ2-1; TRBD2 matches 12 bases. The CDR3 sequence is 15 residues long. Trimming cost V 6 bases and J 9 bases; bases outside gene matches: 9. The CDR3 spells CASRLLAGGAGEQFF. DNA for the CDR3: TGTGCCAGCAGACTCCTAGCGGGGGGGGCTGGTGAGCAGTTCTTC.

The rearrangement joins TRBV12-5 to TRBJ2-5; TRBD2 matches 8 bases. Germline values: CDR1 LGHNT, CDR2 FRNRAP. The CDR3 extends over 15 amino acids. J was trimmed by 3 bases and V by 7 bases; bases with no gene match: 10. The CDR3 sequence is CASATTGTRKETQYF. As DNA, the CDR3 is TGTGCTAGTGCCACTACCGGGACTAGGAAAGAGACCCAGTACTTC. Together with reference TRBV12-5 and TRBJ2-5, the CDR3 gives the full variable domain: DARVTQTPRHKVTEMGQEVTMRCQPILGHNTVFWYRQTMMQGLELLAYFRNRAPLDDSGMPKDRFSAEMPDATLATLKIQPSEPRDSAVYFCASATTGTRKETQYFGPGTRLLVL.

This clonotype has more than one count but fewer than ten. CDR3 DNA sequence: TGTGCCAGACCGGGACACACGGAAGGCTACACCTTC. Translation gives CARPGHTEGYTF. The rearrangement uses TRBV5-8 and TRBJ1-2, with D tentatively TRBD1 (6 bases). V was shortened by 8 bases and J by 8 bases, with 16 bases between the two germline ends. The CDR3 runs to 12 residues. Per the germline V gene, CDR1 is SGHTS and CDR2 is YDEGEE.

This clonotype was found many times. The gene calls are TRBV2 and TRBJ2-3; 14 nucleotides line up with TRBD2. The CDR3 sequence is 17 residues long. CDR1 is SNHLY, CDR2 FYNNEI, per germline. Unmatched junction bases numbered 8, after V lost 6 bases and J lost 3 bases. CDR3 loop: CASRPHGLAGGTDTQYF. The CDR3 DNA reads TGTGCCAGCAGACCCCACGGACTAGCGGGGGGTACAGATACGCAGTATTTT. The full variable domain, rest sourced from reference TRBV2 and TRBJ2-3, is EPEVTQTPSHQVTQMGQEVILRCVPISNHLYFYWYRQILGQKVEFLVSFYNNEISEKSEIFDDQFSVERPDGSNFTLKIRSTKLEDSAMYFCASRPHGLAGGTDTQYFGPGTRLTVL.

This clonotype was recorded at least ten times. The V call is TRBV29-1, the J call TRBJ2-3; D gene unclear. V lost 8 bases and J 10 bases, leaving 22 bases between the germline ends. The CDR3 is 13 amino acids. The V gene's germline CDR1 is SQVTM and CDR2 ANQGSEA. The CDR3 DNA reads TGCAGCCTCCAAGGAGAGGCAGGAGCAGCGCAGTATTTT. Its protein is CSLQGEAGAAQYF.

This clonotype was observed a handful of times. The chain uses TRBV12-3 or TRBV12-4 and TRBJ2-2; D is ambiguous. V was pared by 7 bases and J by 5 bases, with 8 bases between. The CDR3 runs to 12 residues. The CDR3 DNA reads as TGTGCCAGCACCTGGGGTACCGGGGAGCTGTTTTTT. This encodes CASTWGTGELFF.

There are many counts of this clonotype. V and J are TRBV12-3 or TRBV12-4 and TRBJ2-7; 7 positions match TRBD2. The ends lost 3 bases at V and 4 bases at J; junction bases unmatched: 6. There are 14 residues in the CDR3. The CDR3 protein is CASSLGGERYEQYF. CDR3 in DNA: TGTGCCAGCAGTTTGGGGGGGGAAAGGTACGAGCAGTACTTC.

Of note for this clonotype: A read error may be the cause here, since a much bigger clone is one base away. The chain is built from TRBV12-3 or TRBV12-4 and TRBJ1-1; TRBD1 agrees at 10 bases. The V gene end was trimmed by 6 bases and the J gene end by 6 bases; junction bases not matched to a gene: 4. The CDR3 totals 13 residues. The CDR3 loop is CASRSGTGAEAFF. DNA of the CDR3: TGTGCCAGCAGGTCCGGGACAGGGGCTGAAGCTTTCTTT.

This clonotype was detected only a few times. This chain links TRBV6-1 with TRBJ2-3, with D possibly being TRBD2 (6 bases). The CDR3 runs to 14 residues. The germline V gene encodes CDR1 MNHNS and CDR2 SASEGT. Trimming removed 5 bases from V and 4 bases from J, with 13 bases in between. The CDR3 bases are TGTGCCAGCAGTCCAAGGAGGGGTTCAGATACGCAGTATTTT. Amino acids: CASSPRRGSDTQYF.

The chain is built from TRBV5-1 and TRBJ1-1, with D unresolved. V was pared by 0 bases and J by 1 base, with 10 bases between. The CDR3 has 15 amino acids. CDR1 and CDR2 from the germline V gene are SGHRS and YFSETQ. CDR3 nucleotide sequence: TGCGCCAGCAGCTTGGCCCAGACACCGAACACTGAAGCTTTCTTT. It encodes CASSLAQTPNTEAFF.